Ten or more counts support the clone carrying this T cell receptor beta chain. This CDR3 region has 14 residues. Germline V gives CDR1 SGDLS, CDR2 YYNGEE. Trimming pared 0 bases from V and 1 base from J, leaving 7 bases between. The sample originates from a study of T-cell reconstitution after alpha-beta-depleted transplantation in children. A TCRbeta library incorporating unique molecular identifiers was prepared. TCRdb processed the PCR reads anew with MiXCR; each CDR3 protein has one entry. The sample carries more than 60,000 distinct CDR3 sequences, just under 7.5% recorded once. The sample here was PBMCs from the stem cell graft donor, taken from the stem cell graft. The sequence came from a human donor who donated a stem cell graft to a child with acute lymphoblastic leukemia. This rearrangement joins TRBV9 to TRBJ1-2; D might be TRBD1 (5 bases). CDR3 region: CASSVAQGNYGYTF. In DNA form, the CDR3 reads TGTGCCAGCAGCGTAGCGCAGGGTAACTATGGCTACACCTTC.